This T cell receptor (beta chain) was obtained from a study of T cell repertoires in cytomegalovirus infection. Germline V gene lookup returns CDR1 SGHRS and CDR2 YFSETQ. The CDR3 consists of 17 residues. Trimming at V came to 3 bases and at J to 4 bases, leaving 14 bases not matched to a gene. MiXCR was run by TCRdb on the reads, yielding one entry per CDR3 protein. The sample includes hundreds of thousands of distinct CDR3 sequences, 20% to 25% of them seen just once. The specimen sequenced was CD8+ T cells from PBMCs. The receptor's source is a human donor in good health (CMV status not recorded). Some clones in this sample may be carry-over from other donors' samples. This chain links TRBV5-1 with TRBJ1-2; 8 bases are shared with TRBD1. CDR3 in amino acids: CASSSDRVKYQGYGYTF. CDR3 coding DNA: TGCGCCAGCAGCTCGGACAGGGTCAAGTACCAGGGCTATGGCTACACCTTC.